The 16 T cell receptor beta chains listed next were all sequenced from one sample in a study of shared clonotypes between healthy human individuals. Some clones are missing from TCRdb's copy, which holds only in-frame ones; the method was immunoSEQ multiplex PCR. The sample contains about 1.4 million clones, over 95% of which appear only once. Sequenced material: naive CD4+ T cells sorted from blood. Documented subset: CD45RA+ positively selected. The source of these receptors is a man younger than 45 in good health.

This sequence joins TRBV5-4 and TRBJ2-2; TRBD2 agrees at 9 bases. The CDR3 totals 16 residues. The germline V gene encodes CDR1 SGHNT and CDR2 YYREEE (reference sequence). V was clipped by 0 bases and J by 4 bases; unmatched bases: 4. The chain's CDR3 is CASSLGVSGSTGELFF. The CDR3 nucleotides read TGTGCCAGCAGCTTGGGGGTTAGCGGGAGCACCGGGGAGCTGTTTTTT. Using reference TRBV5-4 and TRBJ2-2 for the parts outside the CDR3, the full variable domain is ETGVTQSPTHLIKTRGQQVTLRCSSQSGHNTVSWYQQALGQGPQFIFQYYREEENGRGNFPPRFSGLQFPNYSSELNVNALELDDSALYLCASSLGVSGSTGELFFGEGSRLTVL.

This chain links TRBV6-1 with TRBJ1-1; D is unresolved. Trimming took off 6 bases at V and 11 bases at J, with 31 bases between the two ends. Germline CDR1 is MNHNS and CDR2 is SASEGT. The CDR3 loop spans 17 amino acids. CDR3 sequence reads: CASSERTKMDGLVRAFF. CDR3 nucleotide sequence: TGTGCCAGCAGCGAACGTACCAAGATGGACGGGTTAGTTCGGGCTTTCTTT.

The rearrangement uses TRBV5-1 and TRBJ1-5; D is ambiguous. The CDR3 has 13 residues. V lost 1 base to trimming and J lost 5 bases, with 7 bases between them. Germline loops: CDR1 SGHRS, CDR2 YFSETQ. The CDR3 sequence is CASSLSPDQPQHF. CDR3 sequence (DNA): TGCGCCAGCAGCTTGAGTCCGGATCAGCCCCAGCATTTT.

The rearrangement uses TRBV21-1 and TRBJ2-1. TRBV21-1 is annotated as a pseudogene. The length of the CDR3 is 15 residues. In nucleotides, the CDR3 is TGTGCCAGCCCCCCCATGCGTAGGGCTGGCAATGAGCAGTTCTTC. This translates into CASPPMRRAGNEQFF.

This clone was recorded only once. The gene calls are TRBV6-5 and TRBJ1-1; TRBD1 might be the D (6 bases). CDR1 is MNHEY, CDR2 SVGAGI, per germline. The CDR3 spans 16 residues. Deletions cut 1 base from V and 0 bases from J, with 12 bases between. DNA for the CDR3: TGTGCCAGCAGTTACTTCCCCAGGGGCATGAACACTGAAGCTTTCTTT. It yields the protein CASSYFPRGMNTEAFF.

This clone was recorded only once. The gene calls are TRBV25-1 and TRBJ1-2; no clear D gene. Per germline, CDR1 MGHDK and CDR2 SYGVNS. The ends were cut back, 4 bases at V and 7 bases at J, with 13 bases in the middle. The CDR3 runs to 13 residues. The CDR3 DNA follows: TGTGCCAGCAGTGCCGACACCCCTGGTGGCTACACCTTC. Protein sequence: CASSADTPGGYTF.

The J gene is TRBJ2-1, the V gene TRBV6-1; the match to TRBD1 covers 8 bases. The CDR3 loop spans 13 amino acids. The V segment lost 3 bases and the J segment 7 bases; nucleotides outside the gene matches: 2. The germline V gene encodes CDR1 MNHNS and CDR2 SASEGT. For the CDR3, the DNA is TGTGCCAGCAGTGACCGACAGGGGAATGAGCAGTTCTTC. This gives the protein CASSDRQGNEQFF.

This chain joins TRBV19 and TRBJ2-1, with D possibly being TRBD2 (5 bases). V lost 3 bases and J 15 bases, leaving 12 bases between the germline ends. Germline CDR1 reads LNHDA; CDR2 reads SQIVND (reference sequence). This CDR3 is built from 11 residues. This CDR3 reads CASSIGQRSFF. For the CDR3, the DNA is TGTGCCAGTAGTATTGGGCAGCGGTCGTTCTTC.

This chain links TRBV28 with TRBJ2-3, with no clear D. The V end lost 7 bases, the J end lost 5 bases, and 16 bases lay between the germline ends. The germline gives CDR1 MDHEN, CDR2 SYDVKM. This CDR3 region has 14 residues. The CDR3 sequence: CASTSSPTRDTQYF. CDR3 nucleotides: TGTGCCAGCACCTCGAGTCCAACCCGAGATACGCAGTATTTT.

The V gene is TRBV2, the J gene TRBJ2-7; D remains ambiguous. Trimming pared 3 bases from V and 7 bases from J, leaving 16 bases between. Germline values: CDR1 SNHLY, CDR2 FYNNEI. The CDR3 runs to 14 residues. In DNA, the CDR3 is TGTGCCAGCAGTGACGATCTTACTTGGGTGGAGCAGTACTTC. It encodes CASSDDLTWVEQYF. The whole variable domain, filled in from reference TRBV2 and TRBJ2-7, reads EPEVTQTPSHQVTQMGQEVILRCVPISNHLYFYWYRQILGQKVEFLVSFYNNEISEKSEIFDDQFSVERPDGSNFTLKIRSTKLEDSAMYFCASSDDLTWVEQYFGPGTRLTVT.

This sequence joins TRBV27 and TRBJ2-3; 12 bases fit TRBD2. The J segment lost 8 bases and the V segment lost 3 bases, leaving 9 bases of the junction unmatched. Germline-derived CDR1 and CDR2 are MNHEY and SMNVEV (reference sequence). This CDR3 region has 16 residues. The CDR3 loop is CASSFLAGGPASTQYF. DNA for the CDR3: TGTGCCAGCAGTTTCCTAGCGGGAGGGCCGGCTTCTACGCAGTATTTT.

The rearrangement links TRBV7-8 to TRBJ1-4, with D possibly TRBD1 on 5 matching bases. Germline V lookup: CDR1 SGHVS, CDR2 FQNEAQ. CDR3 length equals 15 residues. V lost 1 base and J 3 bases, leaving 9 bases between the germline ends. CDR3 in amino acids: CASSLEGIANEKLFF. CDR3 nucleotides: TGTGCCAGCAGCTTAGAGGGGATTGCTAATGAAAAACTGTTTTTT.

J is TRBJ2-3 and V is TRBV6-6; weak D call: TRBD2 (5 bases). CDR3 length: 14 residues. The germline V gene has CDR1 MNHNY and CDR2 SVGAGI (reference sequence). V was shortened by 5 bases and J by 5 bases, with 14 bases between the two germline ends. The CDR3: CASSPSPAGDTQYF. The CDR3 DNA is TGTGCCAGCAGTCCTAGCCCTGCAGGAGATACGCAGTATTTT.

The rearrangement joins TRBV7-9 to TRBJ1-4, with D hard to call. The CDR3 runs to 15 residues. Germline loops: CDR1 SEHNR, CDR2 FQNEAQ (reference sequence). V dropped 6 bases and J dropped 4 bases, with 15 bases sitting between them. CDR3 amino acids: CASRTPDDLNEKLFF. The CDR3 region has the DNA TGTGCCAGCAGAACACCGGACGACCTTAATGAAAAACTGTTTTTT. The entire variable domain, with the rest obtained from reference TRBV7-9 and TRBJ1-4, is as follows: DTGVSQNPRHKITKRGQNVTFRCDPISEHNRLYWYRQTLGQGPEFLTYFQNEAQLEKSRLLSDRFSAERPKGSFSTLEIQRTEQGDSAMYLCASRTPDDLNEKLFFGSGTQLSVL.

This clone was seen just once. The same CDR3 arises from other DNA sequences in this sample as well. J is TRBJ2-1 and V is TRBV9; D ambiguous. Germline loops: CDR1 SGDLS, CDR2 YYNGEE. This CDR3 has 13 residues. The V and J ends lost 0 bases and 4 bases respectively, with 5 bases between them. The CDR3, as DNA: TGTGCCAGCAGCGTAGTGGGATACAATGAGCAGTTCTTC. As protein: CASSVVGYNEQFF. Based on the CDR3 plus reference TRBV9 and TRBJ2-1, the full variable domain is DSGVTQTPKHLITATGQRVTLRCSPRSGDLSVYWYQQSLDQGLQFLIQYYNGEERAKGNILERFSAQQFPDLHSELNLSSLELGDSALYFCASSVVGYNEQFFGPGTRLTVL.

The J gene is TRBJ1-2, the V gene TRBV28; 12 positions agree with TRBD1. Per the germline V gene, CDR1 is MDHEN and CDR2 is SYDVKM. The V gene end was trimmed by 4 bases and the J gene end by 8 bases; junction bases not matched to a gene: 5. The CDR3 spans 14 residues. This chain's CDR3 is CASSYGTGGLGYTF. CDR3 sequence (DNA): TGTGCCAGCAGTTATGGGACAGGGGGCTTAGGCTACACCTTC.